This T cell receptor beta chain stems from a study of T cells in Graves' hyperthyroidism and ophthalmopathy. Broader study findings: Onset of ophthalmopathy came a median approximately 6.5 months after the model predicted it. Most clonotypes expanded in thyroid above 0.001 were likewise present in blood.

Points on this clonotype: The antigen remains unidentified.

V dropped 7 bases and J dropped 8 bases, with 23 bases sitting between them. Germline CDR1 is SNHLY and CDR2 is FYNNEI. The CDR3 loop spans 15 amino acids. RNA transcripts were the template for amplifying TCR beta CDR3 regions. The TCR CDR3 first-round RT-PCR relied on the HTBI primer set. MiXCR, applied by TCRdb to the multiplex PCR reads, yields one record per CDR3 protein. There are about 600,000 distinct CDR3 sequences in the sample; around 16% occur only once, and roughly 3.4% lies in the top ten. The chain uses TRBV2 and TRBJ1-2, with a tentative D call TRBD1 (5 bases). Sequenced: blood. This TCR was recovered from a woman aged 40 to 50 with Graves' ophthalmopathy. The CDR3 spells CASMSEDLLRGGYTF. The CDR3 coding sequence is TGTGCCAGCATGTCAGAGGACCTACTAAGGGGAGGCTACACCTTC.